What follows describes a single T cell receptor (beta chain). These data originate in a study of cytotoxic CD8 clonotypes in ibrutinib-treated CLL. Study as a whole: Mean per-sample yields comprised just over 250,000 productive templates and 94,082 productive rearrangements.

Clones were sequenced by immunoSEQ multiplex PCR, and TCRdb holds only the in-frame ones, with some missing. The sample lists approximately 84,000 clones, around 84% occurring once. CDR1 is SGHRS, CDR2 YFSETQ, per germline. The CDR3 is made up of 17 amino acids. Trimming removed 0 bases from V and 8 bases from J, with 21 bases in between. The sequence came from a human donor with chronic lymphocytic leukemia. Sequenced material: PBMCs, taken before ibrutinib treatment. This chain connects TRBV5-1 to TRBJ1-3; D uncertain. The CDR3 spells CASSLGFGARLKDTIYF. CDR3 sequence (DNA): TGCGCCAGCAGCTTGGGATTCGGAGCGAGGTTGAAGGACACCATATATTTT.